Each of the 5 T cell receptor beta chains below was sequenced from the same sample in a study of control samples from healthy donors and cancer patients. The method was immunoSEQ multiplex PCR; TCRdb's version includes in-frame clones alone and lacks a portion of them. This table has 130,000 or so clones, over 75% appearing once. What was sequenced was blood. All receptors come from a middle-aged man in good health.

The chain links TRBV11-3 to TRBJ1-6, with D maybe TRBD1 (6 bases). Trimming took 0 bases from V and 7 from J, leaving 10 bases between them. The germline gives CDR1 SGHNT, CDR2 YENEEA. This CDR3 comprises 15 residues. CDR3 sequence: CASSLERGANSPLHF. The CDR3 nucleotides are TGTGCCAGCAGCTTAGAAAGGGGGGCCAATTCACCCCTCCACTTT.

V is TRBV7-6 and J is TRBJ2-1; TRBD1 matches at 8 bases. The trim removed 3 bases at V and 8 bases at J, leaving 9 bases unmatched. CDR3 size: 15 residues. Germline values: CDR1 SGHVS, CDR2 FNYEAQ. In nucleotides, the CDR3 is TGTGCCAGCAGCTTGCTAGACAGGGGTCTGGATGAGCAGTTCTTC. Amino acid sequence: CASSLLDRGLDEQFF.

The CDR3 spells CASSLAPGAYGYTF. As DNA, the CDR3 is TGTGCCAGCTCTTTAGCGCCGGGGGCCTATGGCTACACCTTC. The V gene is TRBV6-5, the J gene TRBJ1-2; D is perhaps TRBD1 (6 bases). The CDR3 covers 14 residues. In germline, CDR1 is MNHEY, CDR2 SVGAGI. Trimming removed 8 bases at V and 4 bases at J, with 17 bases between.

This chain uses TRBV5-1 with TRBJ1-2; 7 nucleotides match TRBD1. There are 14 residues in the CDR3. Germline loops: CDR1 SGHRS, CDR2 YFSETQ. The junction had 3 bases not matched to a gene; V was cut back by 0 bases and J by 4 bases. CDR3 nucleotides: TGCGCCAGCAGCTTGGGGACAGGCCTCTATGGCTACACCTTC. Protein sequence: CASSLGTGLYGYTF.

V gene TRBV2 combines with J gene TRBJ1-1; D is unclear. With 9 bases removed from V and 0 bases from J, the gap between germline ends came to 14 bases. Germline CDR1 is SNHLY and CDR2 is FYNNEI. The CDR3 has 14 amino acids. CDR3 sequence: CASTGQGVNTEAFF. DNA of the CDR3: TGTGCCAGTACTGGGCAAGGCGTGAACACTGAAGCTTTCTTT.